This entry lists 25 T cell receptor beta chains sequenced from one sample in a study of T-cell memory formation after mild COVID-19. TCRdb reanalysed the 5' RACE reads using MiXCR and keeps one entry per CDR3 protein. The sample has tens of thousands of distinct CDR3 sequences, around 17% seen once. The sequencing input was PBMCs or a T cell subset sorted from them (not recorded which). Receptor source: an adult woman who had mild COVID-19 (a few samples of this study predate the infection). Cell type and time point are not known.

This chain connects TRBV28 to TRBJ2-1; 9 bases are shared with TRBD1. The germline V gene has CDR1 MDHEN and CDR2 SYDVKM. The CDR3 is 13 residues long. V lost 2 bases, J lost 10 bases, and 3 bases stayed unmatched. For the CDR3, the DNA is TGTGCCAGCAGTTTAGGGACAGGGAGGGAGCAGTTCTTC. Amino acids: CASSLGTGREQFF.

For this clonotype: Its ends do not fully match the called genes, so a read error is possible. V is TRBV5-5 and J is TRBJ2-7; D possibly matches TRBD1 or TRBD2 (5 bases each). The germline gives CDR1 SGHKS, CDR2 YYEKEE (reference sequence). CDR3 length equals 15 residues. The CDR3 nucleotides read TGTGCCAGCAGCTTGTTCTGGGACGGATCCTACGAGAAGTACTTC. Its protein product is CASSLFWDGSYEKYF.

V is TRBV30 and J is TRBJ2-1; 10 bases are a match to TRBD2. The CDR3 runs to 20 residues. With 2 bases clipped from V and 4 bases from J, the junction kept 20 bases outside the gene matches. Germline V gene lookup returns CDR1 GTSNPN and CDR2 SVGIG (reference sequence). CDR3 amino acids: CAWSPGVQVSSGRPYNEQFF. The CDR3 bases are TGTGCCTGGAGTCCTGGGGTGCAAGTTTCTAGCGGGAGACCTTACAATGAGCAGTTCTTC.

In its sample, this clonotype was seen a few times. This chain links TRBV24-1 with TRBJ1-1, with 8 bases fitting TRBD1. CDR3 size: 14 residues. Germline CDR1 is KGHDR and CDR2 is SFDVKD. V lost 3 bases, J lost 5 bases, and 4 bases stayed unmatched. CDR3 region: CATSDTHRGTEAFF. In nucleotides, the CDR3 is TGTGCCACCAGTGATACTCACAGGGGGACTGAAGCTTTCTTT.

In this sample, this clonotype turned up a few times. The gene calls are TRBV12-3 or TRBV12-4 and TRBJ2-5, with D possibly TRBD1 on 5 matching bases. There are 15 residues in the CDR3. V dropped 5 bases and J dropped 2 bases, with 15 bases sitting between them. CDR3: CASSQRTPEQETQYF. In DNA, the CDR3 is TGTGCCAGCAGTCAAAGGACACCTGAACAAGAGACCCAGTACTTC.

The chain recombines TRBV9 with TRBJ2-7; D unresolved. V lost 1 base and J lost 5, with 10 bases in between. The germline CDR1 and CDR2 sequences are SGDLS and YYNGEE. The CDR3 runs 13 residues. CDR3 sequence reads: CASSVLDLHEQYF. CDR3 DNA: TGTGCCAGCAGCGTACTGGATTTGCACGAGCAGTACTTC.

In its sample, this clonotype was seen many times. The CDR3 DNA reads TGTGCCAGCAGTTTATCTGTACCGGCCTTCTACGAGCAGTACTTC. Translation gives CASSLSVPAFYEQYF. The chain combines TRBV27 with TRBJ2-7; D gene ambiguous. V was shortened by 0 bases and J by 3 bases, with 12 bases between the two germline ends. Germline V gives CDR1 MNHEY, CDR2 SMNVEV (reference sequence). The CDR3 length is 15 residues.

The V and J genes are TRBV5-6 and TRBJ2-7; 10 positions match TRBD1. Germline CDR1 reads SGHDT; CDR2 reads YYEEEE. The V and J ends lost 5 bases and 2 bases, in that order; junction bases with no gene match: 7. CDR3 length: 15 amino acids. The CDR3 reads CASSFDRGQTYEQYF. The CDR3 nucleotides read TGTGCCAGCAGTTTTGACAGGGGGCAGACCTACGAGCAGTACTTC.

This clonotype appeared a few times. CDR3 in amino acids: CAWSVAGTSTDTQYF. CDR3 coding DNA: TGTGCCTGGAGTGTTGCAGGGACTAGCACAGATACGCAGTATTTT. The chain has TRBV30 and TRBJ2-3, with a possible D match to TRBD2 (6 bases). The CDR3 consists of 15 residues. From germline, CDR1 is GTSNPN and CDR2 SVGIG (reference sequence). V gave up 0 bases and J gave up 0 bases, with 10 bases separating them.

The sample holds a few counts of this clonotype. The V call is TRBV12-3 or TRBV12-4, the J call TRBJ2-1; unclear D gene. The length of the CDR3 is 11 residues. The V and J ends lost 5 bases and 5 bases respectively, with 4 bases between them. DNA of the CDR3: TGTGCCAGCAGTAAGGACAATGAGCAGTTCTTC. This encodes CASSKDNEQFF.

There are a few counts of this clonotype. This chain connects TRBV6-1 to TRBJ2-7, with D perhaps assigned TRBD1 or TRBD2 (5 bases each). Germline V gene sequence: CDR1 MNHNS, CDR2 SASEGT. This CDR3 has 13 amino acids. V lost 4 bases and J 7 bases, leaving 14 bases between the germline ends. In DNA form, the CDR3 reads TGTGCCAGCAGTGGGCAGGGACGTAGGGAGCAGTACTTC. Translated, it gives CASSGQGRREQYF.

The chain combines TRBV12-3 or TRBV12-4 with TRBJ2-7, with 11 bases lining up with TRBD1. This CDR3 is built from 14 residues. V shed 6 bases and J 3 bases; nucleotides not matched to a gene: 4. CDR3: CASSQGQGVYEQYF. The CDR3 nucleotides are TGTGCCAGCAGCCAGGGACAGGGGGTCTACGAGCAGTACTTC.

This clonotype has only a few counts. The chain uses TRBV9 and TRBJ1-3; D gene uncertain. This CDR3 region has 15 residues. Trimming shortened V by 3 bases and J by 9 bases, and 19 bases separated the two germline ends. Germline CDR1 reads SGDLS; CDR2 reads YYNGEE. The CDR3 DNA reads TGTGCCAGCAGCGGGTCCCAGGACCCCGCCGGCACCATATATTTT. Its protein is CASSGSQDPAGTIYF.

CDR3 nucleotides: TGTGCCGGGGCGGGGGGCTACAATGAGCAGTTCTTC. Amino acids: CAGAGGYNEQFF. This chain links TRBV30 with TRBJ2-1; 8 bases map to TRBD2. V dropped 8 bases and J dropped 3; count of bases not matched to a gene: 3. This CDR3 has 12 amino acids. Looked up from germline, CDR1 is GTSNPN and CDR2 is SVGIG (reference sequence).

This clonotype has a count of ten or more. The chain uses TRBV29-1 and TRBJ2-3; weak D call: TRBD1 (6 bases). The CDR3 is made up of 14 amino acids. The V and J ends lost 3 bases and 6 bases respectively, with 16 bases between them. Germline loops: CDR1 SQVTM, CDR2 ANQGSEA. CDR3 coding DNA: TGCAGCGTTGAGTCCGGGACAAAAGCGGATACGCAGTATTTT. Residues: CSVESGTKADTQYF.

This clonotype has a handful of counts. V and J are TRBV5-6 and TRBJ2-7; D assignment may be TRBD1 or TRBD2 (5 bases each). Trimming took 4 bases from V and 8 from J, leaving 19 bases between them. The CDR3 runs 14 residues. Per the germline V gene, CDR1 is SGHDT and CDR2 is YYEEEE. The CDR3 protein is CASSPGRGSVQQYF. The CDR3 coding sequence is TGTGCCAGCAGCCCGGGACGGGGCTCTGTGCAGCAGTACTTC. Combining the CDR3 with reference TRBV5-6 and TRBJ2-7 gives the whole variable domain DAGVTQSPTHLIKTRGQQVTLRCSPKSGHDTVSWYQQALGQGPQFIFQYYEEEERQRGNFPDRFSGHQFPNYSSELNVNALLLGDSALYLCASSPGRGSVQQYFGPGTRLTVT.

The CDR3 here is CASVARTLAGLAKNIQYF. DNA for the CDR3: TGTGCCAGCGTTGCTAGGACTCTAGCGGGGCTAGCCAAAAACATTCAGTACTTC. The chain is built from TRBV7-3 and TRBJ2-4; 9 positions match TRBD2. CDR3 length equals 18 residues. The germline gives CDR1 SGHTA, CDR2 FQGTGA. The J segment lost 0 bases and the V segment lost 8 bases, leaving 14 bases of the junction unmatched.

The CDR3 here is CASSPWDSHEQYF. The CDR3 nucleotides read TGTGCCAGCAGCCCATGGGACAGCCACGAGCAGTACTTC. The gene calls are TRBV7-9 and TRBJ2-7; 7 bases fit TRBD1. V lost 5 bases and J lost 5; bases outside the gene matches: 6. Germline-derived CDR1 and CDR2 are SEHNR and FQNEAQ (reference sequence). CDR3 length: 13 amino acids.

The rearrangement joins TRBV6-5 to TRBJ1-2; D may be TRBD1 (5 bases). V gave up 4 bases and J gave up 8 bases, with 8 bases separating them. CDR1 is MNHEY and CDR2 is SVGAGI in the germline V gene. The CDR3 is made up of 11 amino acids. This CDR3 reads CASSSWGGYTF. Written as DNA, the CDR3 is TGTGCCAGCAGTTCTTGGGGCGGCTACACCTTC.

V is TRBV20-1 and J is TRBJ2-7; 8 bases map to TRBD2. V lost 1 base and J lost 2; bases outside the gene matches: 13. Germline loops: CDR1 DFQATT, CDR2 SNEGSKA (reference sequence). The CDR3 loop spans 17 amino acids. The CDR3 DNA follows: TGCAGTGCTAGAGGGGTCCTCCAGGGACTAGGGCCCTACGAGCAGTACTTC. Its protein product is CSARGVLQGLGPYEQYF.

J is TRBJ2-3 and V is TRBV10-3; 9 bases agree with TRBD1. Germline V gene data show CDR1 as ENHRY and CDR2 as SYGVKD. The CDR3 is 15 residues long. Trimming took 6 bases from V and 5 from J; bases not matched to a gene: 9. CDR3 loop: CAIRGQGPKGDTQYF. For the CDR3, the DNA is TGTGCCATCAGAGGACAGGGGCCCAAGGGAGATACGCAGTATTTT.

The chain has TRBV2 and TRBJ1-2; D gene ambiguous. The CDR3 contains 13 residues. V dropped 6 bases and J dropped 0 bases, with 8 bases sitting between them. The germline V gene encodes CDR1 SNHLY and CDR2 FYNNEI. In nucleotides, the CDR3 is TGTGCCAGCAGGGACGCCGCTAACTATGGCTACACCTTC. It translates to CASRDAANYGYTF.

The chain has TRBV5-4 and TRBJ2-2, with D unresolved. Germline V gives CDR1 SGHNT, CDR2 YYREEE (reference sequence). V was clipped by 0 bases and J by 4 bases, with 4 bases between them. There are 13 residues in the CDR3. CDR3 in amino acids: CASSLGGTGELFF. The CDR3 nucleotides are TGTGCCAGCAGCTTGGGGGGCACCGGGGAGCTGTTTTTT.

Here the CDR3 DNA reads TGCAGCGTAGCGGGAGAGGGCACAGATACGCAGTATTTT. Its protein is CSVAGEGTDTQYF. J is TRBJ2-3 and V is TRBV29-1; 8 positions agree with TRBD2. CDR1 and CDR2 from the germline V gene are SQVTM and ANQGSEA. The V segment lost 6 bases and the J segment 1 base; nucleotides outside the gene matches: 3. This CDR3 spans 13 amino acids.

Here the CDR3 reads CASSKTSDTEAFF. DNA for the CDR3: TGTGCCAGTAGTAAGACGTCGGACACTGAAGCTTTCTTT. This chain uses TRBV19 with TRBJ1-1; D not resolved. Germline V gene sequence: CDR1 LNHDA, CDR2 SQIVND (reference sequence). The CDR3 spans 13 residues. Trimming removed 4 bases from V and 3 bases from J, with 9 bases in between.